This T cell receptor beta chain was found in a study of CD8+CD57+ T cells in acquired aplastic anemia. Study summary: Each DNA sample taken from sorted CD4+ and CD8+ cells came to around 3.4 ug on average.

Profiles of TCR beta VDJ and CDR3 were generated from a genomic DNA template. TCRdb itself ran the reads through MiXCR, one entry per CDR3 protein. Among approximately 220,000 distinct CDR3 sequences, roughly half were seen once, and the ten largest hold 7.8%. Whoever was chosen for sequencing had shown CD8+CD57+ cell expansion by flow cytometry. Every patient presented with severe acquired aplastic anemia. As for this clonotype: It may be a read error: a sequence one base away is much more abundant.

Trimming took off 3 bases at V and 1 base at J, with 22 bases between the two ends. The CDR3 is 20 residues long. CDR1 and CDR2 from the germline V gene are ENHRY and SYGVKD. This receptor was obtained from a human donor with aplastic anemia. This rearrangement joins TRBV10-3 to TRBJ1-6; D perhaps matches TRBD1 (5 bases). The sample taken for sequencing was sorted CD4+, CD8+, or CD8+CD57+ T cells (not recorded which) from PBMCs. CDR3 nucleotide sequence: TGTGCCATCAGTGAAGCGCTTTGGACAATTCACAGGTCCTATAATTCACCCCTCCACTTT. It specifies CAISEALWTIHRSYNSPLHF.